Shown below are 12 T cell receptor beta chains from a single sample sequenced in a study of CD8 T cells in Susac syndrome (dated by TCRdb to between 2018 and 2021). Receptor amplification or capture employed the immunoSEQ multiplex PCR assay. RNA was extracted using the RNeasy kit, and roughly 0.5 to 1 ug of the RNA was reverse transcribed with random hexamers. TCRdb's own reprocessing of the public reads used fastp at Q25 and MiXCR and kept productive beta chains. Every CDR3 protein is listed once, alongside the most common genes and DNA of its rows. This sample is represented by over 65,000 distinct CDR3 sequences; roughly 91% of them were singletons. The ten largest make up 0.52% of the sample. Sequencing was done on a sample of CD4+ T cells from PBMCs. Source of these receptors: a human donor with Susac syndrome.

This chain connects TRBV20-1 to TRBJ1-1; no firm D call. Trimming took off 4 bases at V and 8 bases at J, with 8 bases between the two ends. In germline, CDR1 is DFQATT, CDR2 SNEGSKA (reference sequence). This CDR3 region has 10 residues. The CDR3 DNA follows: TGCAGTGCTAAATCGGGGGAAGCTTTCTTT. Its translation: CSAKSGEAFF.

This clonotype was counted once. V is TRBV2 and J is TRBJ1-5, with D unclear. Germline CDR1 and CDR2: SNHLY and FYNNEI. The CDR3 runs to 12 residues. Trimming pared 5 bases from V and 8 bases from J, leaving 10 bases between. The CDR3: CASSTSNEPQHF. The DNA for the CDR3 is TGTGCCAGCAGTACCTCAAACGAGCCCCAGCATTTT.

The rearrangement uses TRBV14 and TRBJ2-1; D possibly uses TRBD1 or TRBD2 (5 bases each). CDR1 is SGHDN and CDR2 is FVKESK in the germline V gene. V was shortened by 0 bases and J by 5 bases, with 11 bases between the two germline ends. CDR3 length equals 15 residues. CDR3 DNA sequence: TGTGCCAGCAGCCAAGATGGGACGGGGAACAATGAGCAGTTCTTC. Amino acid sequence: CASSQDGTGNNEQFF.

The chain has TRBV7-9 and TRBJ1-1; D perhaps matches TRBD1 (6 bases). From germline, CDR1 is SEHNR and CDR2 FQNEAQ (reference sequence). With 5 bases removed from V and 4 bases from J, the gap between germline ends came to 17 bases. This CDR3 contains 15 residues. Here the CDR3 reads CASSTPGGRSTEAFF. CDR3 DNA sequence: TGTGCCAGCAGCACCCCTGGGGGCCGGAGCACTGAAGCTTTCTTT.

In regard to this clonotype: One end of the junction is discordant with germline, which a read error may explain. The CDR3 sequence is CAGSVEAGFYNEQFF. For the CDR3, the DNA is TGTGCCGGCAGCGTAGAGGCGGGGTTCTACAATGAGCAGTTCTTC. This sequence joins TRBV9 and TRBJ2-1, with D perhaps matching TRBD2 (6 bases). Germline assignment: CDR1 SGDLS and CDR2 YYNGEE. CDR3 size: 15 residues.

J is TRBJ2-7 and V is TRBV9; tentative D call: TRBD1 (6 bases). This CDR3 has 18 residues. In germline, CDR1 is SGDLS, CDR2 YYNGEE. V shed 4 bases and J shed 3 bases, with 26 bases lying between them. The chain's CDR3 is CASSRGPSRGGIFYEQYF. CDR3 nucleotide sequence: TGTGCCAGCAGCCGAGGACCCTCCAGGGGCGGTATCTTCTACGAGCAGTACTTC. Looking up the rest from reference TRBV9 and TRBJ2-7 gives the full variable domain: DSGVTQTPKHLITATGQRVTLRCSPRSGDLSVYWYQQSLDQGLQFLIQYYNGEERAKGNILERFSAQQFPDLHSELNLSSLELGDSALYFCASSRGPSRGGIFYEQYFGPGTRLTVT.

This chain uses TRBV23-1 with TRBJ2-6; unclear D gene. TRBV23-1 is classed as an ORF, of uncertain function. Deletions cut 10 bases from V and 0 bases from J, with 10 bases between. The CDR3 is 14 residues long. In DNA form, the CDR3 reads TGCGCCAAATGGGCGGACTCTGGGGCCAACGTCCTGACTTTC. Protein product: CAKWADSGANVLTF.

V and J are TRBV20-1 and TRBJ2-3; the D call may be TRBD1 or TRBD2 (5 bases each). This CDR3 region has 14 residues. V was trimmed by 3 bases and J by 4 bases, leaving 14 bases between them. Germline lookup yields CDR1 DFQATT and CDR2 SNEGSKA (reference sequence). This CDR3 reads CSASLPSRADTQYF. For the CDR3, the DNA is TGCAGTGCTAGTCTGCCTAGCAGGGCAGATACGCAGTATTTT.

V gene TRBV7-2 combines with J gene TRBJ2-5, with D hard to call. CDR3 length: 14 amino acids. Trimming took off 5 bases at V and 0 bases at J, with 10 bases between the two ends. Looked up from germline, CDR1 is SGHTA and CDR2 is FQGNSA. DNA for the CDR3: TGTGCCAGCAGCAAATGGGGTTACCAAGAGACCCAGTACTTC. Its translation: CASSKWGYQETQYF.

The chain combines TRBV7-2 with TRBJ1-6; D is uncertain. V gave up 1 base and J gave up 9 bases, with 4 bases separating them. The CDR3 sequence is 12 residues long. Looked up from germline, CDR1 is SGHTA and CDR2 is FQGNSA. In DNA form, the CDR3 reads TGTGCCAGCAGCTTAGATGTTTCACCCCTCCACTTT. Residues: CASSLDVSPLHF.

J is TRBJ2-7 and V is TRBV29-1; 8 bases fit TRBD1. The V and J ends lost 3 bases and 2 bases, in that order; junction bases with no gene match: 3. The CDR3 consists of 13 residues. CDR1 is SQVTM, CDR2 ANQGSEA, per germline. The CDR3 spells CSVETGAAYEQYF. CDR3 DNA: TGCAGCGTTGAGACAGGGGCTGCCTACGAGCAGTACTTC.

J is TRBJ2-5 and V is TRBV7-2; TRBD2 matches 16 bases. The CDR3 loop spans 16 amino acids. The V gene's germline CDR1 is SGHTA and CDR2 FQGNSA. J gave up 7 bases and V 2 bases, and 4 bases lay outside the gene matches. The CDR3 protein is CASSLQGLAGGGTQYF. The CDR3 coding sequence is TGTGCCAGCAGCTTACAGGGACTAGCGGGAGGGGGGACCCAGTACTTC.